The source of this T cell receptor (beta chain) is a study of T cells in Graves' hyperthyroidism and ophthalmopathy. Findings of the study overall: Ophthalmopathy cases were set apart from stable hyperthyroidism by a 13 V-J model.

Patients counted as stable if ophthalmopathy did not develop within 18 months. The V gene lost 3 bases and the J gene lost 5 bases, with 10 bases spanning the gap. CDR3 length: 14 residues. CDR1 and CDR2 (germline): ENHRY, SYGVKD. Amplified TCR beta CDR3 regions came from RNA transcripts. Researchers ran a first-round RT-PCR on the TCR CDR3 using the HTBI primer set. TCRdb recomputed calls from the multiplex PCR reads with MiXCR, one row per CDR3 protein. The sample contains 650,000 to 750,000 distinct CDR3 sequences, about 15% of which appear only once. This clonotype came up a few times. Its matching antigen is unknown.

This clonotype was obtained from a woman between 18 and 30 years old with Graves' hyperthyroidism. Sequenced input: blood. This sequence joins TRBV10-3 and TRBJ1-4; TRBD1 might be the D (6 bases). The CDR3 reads CAISERGANEKLFF. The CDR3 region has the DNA TGTGCCATCAGTGAAAGGGGGGCCAATGAAAAACTGTTTTTT.